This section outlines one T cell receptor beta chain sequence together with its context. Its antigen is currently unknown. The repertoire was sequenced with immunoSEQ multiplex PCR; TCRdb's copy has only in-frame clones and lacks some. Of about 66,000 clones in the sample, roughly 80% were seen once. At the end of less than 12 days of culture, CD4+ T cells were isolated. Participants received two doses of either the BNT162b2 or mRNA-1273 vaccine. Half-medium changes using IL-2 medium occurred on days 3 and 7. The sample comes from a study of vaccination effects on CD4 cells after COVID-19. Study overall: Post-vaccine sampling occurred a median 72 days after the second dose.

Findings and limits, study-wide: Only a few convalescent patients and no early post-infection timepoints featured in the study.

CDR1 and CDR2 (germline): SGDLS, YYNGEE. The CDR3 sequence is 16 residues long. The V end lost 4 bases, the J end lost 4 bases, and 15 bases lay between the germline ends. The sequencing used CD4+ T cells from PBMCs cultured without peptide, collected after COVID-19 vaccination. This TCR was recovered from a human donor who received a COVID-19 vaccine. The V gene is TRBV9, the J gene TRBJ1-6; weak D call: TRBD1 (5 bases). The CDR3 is CASSIHRDGYNSPLHF. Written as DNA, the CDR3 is TGTGCCAGCAGCATACATCGGGACGGTTATAATTCACCCCTCCACTTT.